This TCR beta chain emerged from a study of T cells after yellow fever vaccination. Study as a whole: When fractions had low cell numbers, they were prepared with SMART-Seq v4 Ultra Low Input.

This clonotype was found a few times. Its antigen remains unknown. TCRdb analysed the 5' RACE reads with MiXCR anew, one entry per CDR3 protein. The data contain about 99,000 distinct CDR3 sequences, roughly 5.8% of them singletons. Per germline, CDR1 SGHAT and CDR2 FQNNGV. The CDR3 covers 15 residues. V was clipped by 0 bases and J by 6 bases, with 14 bases between them. General study results and limits: Clonotypes appearing in both CD4 and CD8 compartments existed, and their share was small. There was a possibility that FACS-sorted repertoires contained abundant clonotypes contaminating from the bulk population.

The sample consisted of CD8+ T cells sorted from PBMCs, taken 10 days after the yellow fever booster vaccination. The receptor's source is a man younger than 30 who received the YFV17D yellow fever vaccine. This sequence joins TRBV11-2 and TRBJ1-1; D call uncertain. CDR3 loop: CASSLDVGSSPEAFF. Written as DNA, the CDR3 is TGTGCCAGCAGCTTAGACGTCGGCAGTTCCCCTGAAGCTTTCTTT.